The T cell receptor beta chain described here comes from a study of PD-L1 blockade in urothelial cancer. Measured with immunoSEQ multiplex PCR; TCRdb has only the in-frame clones, and not every one. The data contain approximately 35,000 clones, just over 35% of them singletons. Germline-derived CDR1 and CDR2 are KGHSH and LQKENI. Trimming left V 2 bases short and J 6 bases short, with 10 bases between. The CDR3 sequence is 13 residues long. This clone showed up just a few times. The input for sequencing was tumor tissue, taken before atezolizumab (anti-PD-L1) treatment. This clonotype originated in a man in his sixties with urothelial cancer. The V and J genes are TRBV18 and TRBJ1-1; unclear D gene. CDR3 in amino acids: CASSPEQMSEAFF. The DNA of the CDR3 is TGTGCCAGCTCACCAGAACAGATGTCTGAAGCTTTCTTT.